One and the same sample provided the 11 T cell receptor beta chains below, sequenced in a study of identical twins. Each CDR3 protein is one row after TCRdb ran MiXCR on the 5' RACE reads. Among 410,000 or so distinct CDR3 sequences listed, around 18% were seen once. Sequencing used naive T cells sorted from blood. Receptors originate from a man aged 50 to 60 in good health.

This clonotype appeared many times. The CDR3 sequence: CASSYSTGGLYEQYF. CDR3 DNA: TGTGCCAGCAGTTACTCGACGGGTGGCCTCTACGAGCAGTACTTC. This sequence joins TRBV6-5 and TRBJ2-7; D uncertain. The germline V gene encodes CDR1 MNHEY and CDR2 SVGAGI. This CDR3 region has 15 residues. With 0 bases removed from V and 3 bases from J, the gap between germline ends came to 12 bases.

This chain connects TRBV6-1 to TRBJ1-5; D is uncertain. CDR3 length: 16 amino acids. Trimming pared 9 bases from V and 2 bases from J, leaving 20 bases between. Per germline, CDR1 MNHNS and CDR2 SASEGT. Written as DNA, the CDR3 is TGTGCCAGGATAACCACAGCCATCGGGGGCAATCAGCCCCAGCATTTT. As protein: CARITTAIGGNQPQHF.

The sample holds a few counts of this clonotype. This chain uses TRBV4-1 with TRBJ1-1; D may be TRBD1 (6 bases). Between the trimmed V and J ends, which lost 3 bases and 4 bases, there was a span of 15 bases. The germline V gene has CDR1 MGHRA and CDR2 YSYEKL. The CDR3 runs to 15 residues. The CDR3 coding sequence is TGCGCCAGCAGCCACGCTCTCGGGGGGGCCACTGAAGCTTTCTTT. It is translated as CASSHALGGATEAFF.

Only a few counts were recorded for this clonotype. The J gene is TRBJ2-1, the V gene TRBV20-1; no clear D gene. This CDR3 contains 14 residues. Germline loops: CDR1 DFQATT, CDR2 SNEGSKA (reference sequence). V was shortened by 1 base and J by 3 bases, with 10 bases between the two germline ends. CDR3 sequence (DNA): TGCAGTGCTAGAGGACGGGTACACTACAATGAGCAGTTCTTC. It is translated as CSARGRVHYNEQFF.

This clonotype appeared a few times. CDR3 loop: CASGLVLSGSMNTEAFF. The DNA for the CDR3 is TGTGCTAGTGGTTTGGTACTTTCGGGATCCATGAACACTGAAGCTTTCTTT. The chain links TRBV12-5 to TRBJ1-1; D gene unclear. The CDR3 has 17 residues. V gave up 0 bases and J gave up 0 bases, with 14 bases separating them. Germline-derived CDR1 and CDR2 are LGHNT and FRNRAP. The full variable domain, completed using reference TRBV12-5 and TRBJ1-1, is DARVTQTPRHKVTEMGQEVTMRCQPILGHNTVFWYRQTMMQGLELLAYFRNRAPLDDSGMPKDRFSAEMPDATLATLKIQPSEPRDSAVYFCASGLVLSGSMNTEAFFGQGTRLTVV.

V gene TRBV10-3 combines with J gene TRBJ1-3; a weak D match, TRBD1 (5 bases). The CDR3 covers 15 residues. In germline, CDR1 is ENHRY, CDR2 SYGVKD. V was cut by 0 bases and J by 2 bases, with 8 bases left in between. The CDR3 coding sequence is TGTGCCATCAGTGAGTCGGGCAGGGCTGGAAACACCATATATTTT. It yields the protein CAISESGRAGNTIYF.

This clonotype was observed a few times. The J gene is TRBJ2-1, the V gene TRBV4-3; no definite D call. The CDR3 is made up of 15 amino acids. Germline lookup yields CDR1 LGHNA and CDR2 YSLEER. Trimming left V 0 bases short and J 9 bases short, with 15 bases between. The CDR3 coding sequence is TGCGCCAGCAGCCAAGATCATCGGGCTAGTAGTGAGCAGTTCTTC. It codes for CASSQDHRASSEQFF.

In its sample, this clonotype was seen many times. The chain couples TRBV30 to TRBJ2-7; 8 bases match TRBD1. Germline V gene data show CDR1 as GTSNPN and CDR2 as SVGIG (reference sequence). The CDR3 extends over 13 amino acids. Trimming at V came to 2 bases and at J to 3 bases, leaving 3 bases not matched to a gene. Here the CDR3 reads CAWSFGQGYEQYF. The CDR3 region has the DNA TGTGCCTGGAGTTTTGGACAGGGCTACGAGCAGTACTTC.

The genes are TRBV6-1 and TRBJ1-5, with a possible D match to TRBD1 (6 bases). Germline-derived CDR1 and CDR2 are MNHNS and SASEGT. The CDR3 has 14 amino acids. V was pared by 6 bases and J by 5 bases, with 14 bases between. This CDR3 reads CASSRGTTYQPQHF. In DNA form, the CDR3 reads TGTGCCAGCAGCCGCGGGACAACTTATCAGCCCCAGCATTTT.

The chain uses TRBV10-3 and TRBJ2-2; the D gene is possibly TRBD1 (7 bases). The V end lost 0 bases, the J end lost 5 bases, and 10 bases lay between the germline ends. Per germline, CDR1 ENHRY and CDR2 SYGVKD. The CDR3 is 15 residues long. CDR3 in amino acids: CAISESPGGTGELFF. DNA for the CDR3: TGTGCCATCAGTGAGTCGCCAGGGGGGACCGGGGAGCTGTTTTTT.

This clonotype was seen repeatedly, ten times or more. The chain has TRBV18 and TRBJ2-7; 7 bases line up with TRBD2. Germline loops: CDR1 KGHSH, CDR2 LQKENI. The CDR3 runs 14 residues. The CDR3: CHSLGSGVVYEQYF. CDR3 DNA sequence: TGTCATAGCCTGGGGAGCGGGGTCGTATACGAGCAGTACTTC.